The table lists the clone carrying this T cell receptor (beta chain) with many counts. This sample stems from a study of immune characterization of retroperitoneal liposarcoma. TCRdb reprocessed the PCR reads via MiXCR and lists one record per CDR3 protein. The sample includes over 15,000 distinct CDR3 sequences, 35% to 40% of them seen just once. CDR1 SEHNR and CDR2 FQNEAQ come from the germline V gene (reference sequence). The CDR3 extends over 14 amino acids. This receptor was obtained from a male donor with retroperitoneal liposarcoma. V and J are TRBV7-9 and TRBJ2-4; no reliable D call. The better agreement between TRBJ2-7 and the DNA end casts doubt on the J call. The sample was blood. The CDR3 DNA reads as TGTGCCAGCAGCTTAGAAGTCCAGTTCGCCGAGCAGTACTTC. Translation: CASSLEVQFAEQYF.